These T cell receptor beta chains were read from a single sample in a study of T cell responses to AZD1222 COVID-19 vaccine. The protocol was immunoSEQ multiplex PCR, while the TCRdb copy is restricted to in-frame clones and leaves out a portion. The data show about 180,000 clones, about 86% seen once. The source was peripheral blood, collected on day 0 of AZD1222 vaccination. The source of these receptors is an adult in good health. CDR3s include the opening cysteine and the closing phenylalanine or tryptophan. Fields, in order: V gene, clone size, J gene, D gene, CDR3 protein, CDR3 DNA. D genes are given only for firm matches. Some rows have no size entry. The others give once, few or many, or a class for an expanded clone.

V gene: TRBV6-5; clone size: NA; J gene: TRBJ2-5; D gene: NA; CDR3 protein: CASGAVQETQYF; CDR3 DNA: TGTGCCAGCGGAGCGGTCCAAGAGACCCAGTACTTC
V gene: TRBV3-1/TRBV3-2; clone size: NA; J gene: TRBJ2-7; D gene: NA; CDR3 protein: CASSLQGPYEQYF; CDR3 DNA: TGTGCCAGCAGCCTACAGGGCCCCTACGAGCAGTACTTC
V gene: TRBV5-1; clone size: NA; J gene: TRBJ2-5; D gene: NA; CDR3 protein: CASSPSVGETQYF; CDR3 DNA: TGCGCCAGCAGCCCTTCCGTGGGGGAGACCCAGTACTTC
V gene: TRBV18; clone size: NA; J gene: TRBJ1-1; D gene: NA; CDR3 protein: CASSPLPGSTEAFF; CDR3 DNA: TGTGCCAGCTCACCACTCCCGGGCTCCACTGAAGCTTTCTTT
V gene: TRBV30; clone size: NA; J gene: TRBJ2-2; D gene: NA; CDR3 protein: CASRDPNTGELFF; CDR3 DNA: TGTGCTTCAAGGGACCCTAACACCGGGGAGCTGTTTTTT
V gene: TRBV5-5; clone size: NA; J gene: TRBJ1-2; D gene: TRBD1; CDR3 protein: CASSSPGQGNRSYTF; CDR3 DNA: TGTGCCAGCAGCTCTCCGGGACAGGGTAATAGGAGCTACACCTTC
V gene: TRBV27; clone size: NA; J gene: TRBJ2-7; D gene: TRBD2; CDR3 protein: CASSLGGGPYEQYF; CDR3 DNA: TGTGCCAGCAGTTTAGGCGGGGGACCGTACGAGCAGTACTTC
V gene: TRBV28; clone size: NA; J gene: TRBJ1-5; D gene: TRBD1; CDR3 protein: CASSFLGQGLGGSNQPQHF; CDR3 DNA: TGTGCCAGCAGTTTTCTTGGACAGGGCCTAGGTGGGAGCAATCAGCCCCAGCATTTT
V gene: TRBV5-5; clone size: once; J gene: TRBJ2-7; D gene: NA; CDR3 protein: CASSLTGTTYEQYF; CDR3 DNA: TGTGCCAGCAGCTTGACAGGTACTACCTACGAGCAGTACTTC
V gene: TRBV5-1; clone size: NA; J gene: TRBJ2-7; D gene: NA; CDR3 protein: CASSFTVSYEQYF; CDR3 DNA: TGCGCCAGCAGCTTTACAGTTTCCTACGAGCAGTACTTC
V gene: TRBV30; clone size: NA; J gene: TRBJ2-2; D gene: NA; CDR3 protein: CAFSDGIGELFF; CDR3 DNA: TGTGCCTTCTCCGACGGTATCGGGGAGCTGTTTTTT
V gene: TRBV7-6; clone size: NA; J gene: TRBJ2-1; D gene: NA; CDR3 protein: CASSSFLGFRNEQFF; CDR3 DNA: TGTGCCAGCAGCTCTTTTCTAGGGTTCCGTAATGAGCAGTTCTTC
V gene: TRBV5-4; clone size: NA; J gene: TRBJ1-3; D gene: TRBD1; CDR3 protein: CASSIFSGTGVGNTIYF; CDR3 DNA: TGTGCCAGCAGCATCTTTTCCGGGACAGGGGTTGGAAACACCATATATTTT
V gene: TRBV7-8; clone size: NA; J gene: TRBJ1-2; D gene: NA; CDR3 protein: CASSSGQLYGYTF; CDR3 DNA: TGTGCCAGCAGCTCCGGACAGCTATATGGCTACACCTTC